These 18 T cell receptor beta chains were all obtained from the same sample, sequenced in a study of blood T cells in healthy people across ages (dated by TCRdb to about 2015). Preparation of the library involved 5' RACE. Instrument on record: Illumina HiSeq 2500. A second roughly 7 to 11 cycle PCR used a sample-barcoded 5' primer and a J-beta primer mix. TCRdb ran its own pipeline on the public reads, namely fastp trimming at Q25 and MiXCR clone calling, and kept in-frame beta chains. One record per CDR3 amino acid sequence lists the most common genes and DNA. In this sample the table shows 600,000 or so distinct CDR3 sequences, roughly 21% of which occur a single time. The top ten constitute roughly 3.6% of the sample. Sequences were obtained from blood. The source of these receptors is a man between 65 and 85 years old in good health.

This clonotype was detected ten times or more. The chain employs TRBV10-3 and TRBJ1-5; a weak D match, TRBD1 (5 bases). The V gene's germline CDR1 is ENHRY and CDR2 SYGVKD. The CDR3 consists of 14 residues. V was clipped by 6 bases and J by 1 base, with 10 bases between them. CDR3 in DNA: TGTGCCATCAGAGGGGACGGGAGCAATCAGCCCCAGCATTTT. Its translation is CAIRGDGSNQPQHF.

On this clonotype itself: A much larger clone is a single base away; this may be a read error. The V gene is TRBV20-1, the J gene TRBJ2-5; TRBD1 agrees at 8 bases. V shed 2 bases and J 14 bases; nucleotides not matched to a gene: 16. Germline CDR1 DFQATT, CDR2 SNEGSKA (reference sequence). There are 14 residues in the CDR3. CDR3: CSARRQGASYEHYF. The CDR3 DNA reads TGCAGTGCTAGACGGCAGGGGGCAAGCTACGAGCATTACTTC.

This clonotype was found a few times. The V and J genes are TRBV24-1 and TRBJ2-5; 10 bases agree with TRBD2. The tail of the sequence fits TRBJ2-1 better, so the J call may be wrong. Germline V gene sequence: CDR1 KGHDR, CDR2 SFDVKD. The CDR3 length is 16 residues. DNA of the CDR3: TGTGCCACCAGTGATCAAACTAGCGGGACCTACAATGAGCAGTTCTTC. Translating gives CATSDQTSGTYNEQFF.

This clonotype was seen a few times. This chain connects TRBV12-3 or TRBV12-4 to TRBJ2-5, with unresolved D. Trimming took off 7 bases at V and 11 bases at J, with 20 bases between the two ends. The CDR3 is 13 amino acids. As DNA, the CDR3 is TGTGCCAGCACCGAAACCGGGCCCCTTGAGCAGTACTTC. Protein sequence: CASTETGPLEQYF.

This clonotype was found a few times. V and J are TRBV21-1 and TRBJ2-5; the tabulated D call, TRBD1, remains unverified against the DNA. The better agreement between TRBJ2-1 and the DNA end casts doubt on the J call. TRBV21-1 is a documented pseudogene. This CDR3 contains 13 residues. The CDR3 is CASSKARGYEQFF. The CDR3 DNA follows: TGTGCCAGCAGCAAAGCCAGGGGCTATGAGCAGTTCTTC.

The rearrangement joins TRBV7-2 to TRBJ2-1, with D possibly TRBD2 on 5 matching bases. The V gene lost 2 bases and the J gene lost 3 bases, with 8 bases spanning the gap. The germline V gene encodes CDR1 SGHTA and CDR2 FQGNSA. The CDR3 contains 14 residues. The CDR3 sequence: CASSLRRVYNEQFF. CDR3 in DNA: TGTGCCAGCAGCTTAAGGCGGGTCTACAATGAGCAGTTCTTC.

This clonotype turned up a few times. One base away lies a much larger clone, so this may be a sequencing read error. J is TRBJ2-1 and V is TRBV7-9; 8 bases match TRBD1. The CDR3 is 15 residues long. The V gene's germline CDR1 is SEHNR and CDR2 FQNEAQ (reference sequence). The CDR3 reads CASSPSTGVYNERFF. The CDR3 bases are TGTGCCAGCAGCCCTTCGACAGGGGTCTACAATGAGCGGTTCTTC.

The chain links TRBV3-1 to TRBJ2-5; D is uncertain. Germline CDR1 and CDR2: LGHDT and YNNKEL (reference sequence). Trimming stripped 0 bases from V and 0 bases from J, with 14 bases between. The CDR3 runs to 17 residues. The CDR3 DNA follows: TGTGCCAGCAGCCAAGAGAAAAAAGGGAACCACCAAGAGACCCAGTACTTC. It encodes CASSQEKKGNHQETQYF.

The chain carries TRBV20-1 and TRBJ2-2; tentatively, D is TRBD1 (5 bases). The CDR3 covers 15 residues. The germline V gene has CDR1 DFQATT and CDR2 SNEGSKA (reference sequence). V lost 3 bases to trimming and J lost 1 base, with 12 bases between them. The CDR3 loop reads CSARPVGENTGELFF. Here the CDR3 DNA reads TGCAGTGCTAGGCCCGTAGGGGAGAACACCGGGGAGCTGTTTTTT.

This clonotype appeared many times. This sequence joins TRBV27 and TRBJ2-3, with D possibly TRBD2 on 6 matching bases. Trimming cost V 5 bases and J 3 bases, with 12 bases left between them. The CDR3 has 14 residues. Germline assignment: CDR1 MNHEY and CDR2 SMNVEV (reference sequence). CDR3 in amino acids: CASSTRDSTDTQYF. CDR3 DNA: TGTGCCAGCAGTACCCGGGACTCGACAGATACGCAGTATTTT.

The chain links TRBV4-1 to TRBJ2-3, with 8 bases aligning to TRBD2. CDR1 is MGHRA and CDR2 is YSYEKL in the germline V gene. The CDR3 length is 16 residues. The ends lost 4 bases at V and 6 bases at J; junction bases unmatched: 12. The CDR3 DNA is TGCGCCAGCAGCCCAGCGGGAGATTCTGGTTGGGATACGCAGTATTTT. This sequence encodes CASSPAGDSGWDTQYF.

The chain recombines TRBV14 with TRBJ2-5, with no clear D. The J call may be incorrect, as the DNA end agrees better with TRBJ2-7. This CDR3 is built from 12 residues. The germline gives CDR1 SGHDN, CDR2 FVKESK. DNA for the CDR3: TGTGCCAGCAGCCAATTATTGTACGAGCAGTACTTC. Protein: CASSQLLYEQYF.

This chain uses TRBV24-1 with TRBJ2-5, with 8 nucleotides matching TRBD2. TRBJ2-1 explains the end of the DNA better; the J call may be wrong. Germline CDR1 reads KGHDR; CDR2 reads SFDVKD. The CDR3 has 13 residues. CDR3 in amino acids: CATSLGGGYEQFF. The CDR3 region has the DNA TGTGCCACCAGTCTCGGGGGGGGTTATGAGCAGTTCTTC.

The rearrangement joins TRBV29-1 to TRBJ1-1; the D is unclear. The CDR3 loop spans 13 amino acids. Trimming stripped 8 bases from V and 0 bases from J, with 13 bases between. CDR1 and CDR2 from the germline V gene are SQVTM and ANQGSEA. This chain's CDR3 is CSTELGVNTEAFF. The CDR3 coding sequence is TGCAGCACTGAGCTCGGCGTGAACACTGAAGCTTTCTTT.

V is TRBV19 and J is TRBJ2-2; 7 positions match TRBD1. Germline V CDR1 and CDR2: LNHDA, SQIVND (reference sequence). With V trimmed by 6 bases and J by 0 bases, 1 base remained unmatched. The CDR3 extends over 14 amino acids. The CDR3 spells CASRTGTNTGELFF. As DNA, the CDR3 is TGTGCCAGTAGGACAGGGACGAACACCGGGGAGCTGTTTTTT.

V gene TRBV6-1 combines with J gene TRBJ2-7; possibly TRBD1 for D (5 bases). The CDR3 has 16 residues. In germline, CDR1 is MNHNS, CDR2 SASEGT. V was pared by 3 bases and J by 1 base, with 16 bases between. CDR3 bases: TGTGCCAGCAGTGATTTGTTGGACATGCTTTCCTACGAGCAGTACTTC. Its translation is CASSDLLDMLSYEQYF.

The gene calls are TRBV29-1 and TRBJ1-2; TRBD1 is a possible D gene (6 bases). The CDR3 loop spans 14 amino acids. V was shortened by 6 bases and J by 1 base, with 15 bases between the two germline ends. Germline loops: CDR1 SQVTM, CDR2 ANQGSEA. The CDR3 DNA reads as TGCAGCGTGCCAGGGGCGCTAAGTAACTATGGCTACACCTTC. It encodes CSVPGALSNYGYTF. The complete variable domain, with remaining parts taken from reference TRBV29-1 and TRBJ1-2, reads SAVISQKPSRDICQRGTSLTIQCQVDSQVTMMFWYRQQPGQSLTLIATANQGSEATYESGFVIDKFPISRPNLTFSTLTVSNMSPEDSSIYLCSVPGALSNYGYTFGSGTRLTVV.

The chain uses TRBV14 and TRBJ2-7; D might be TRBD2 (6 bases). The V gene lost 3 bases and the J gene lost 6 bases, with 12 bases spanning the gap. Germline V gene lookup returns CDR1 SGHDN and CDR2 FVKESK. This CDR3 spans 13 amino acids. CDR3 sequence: CASSQATSFEQYF. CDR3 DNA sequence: TGTGCCAGCAGCCAGGCAACTAGCTTCGAGCAGTACTTC. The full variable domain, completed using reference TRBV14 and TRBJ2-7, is EAGVTQFPSHSVIEKGQTVTLRCDPISGHDNLYWYRRVMGKEIKFLLHFVKESKQDESGMPNNRFLAERTGGTYSTLKVQPAELEDSGVYFCASSQATSFEQYFGPGTRLTVT.